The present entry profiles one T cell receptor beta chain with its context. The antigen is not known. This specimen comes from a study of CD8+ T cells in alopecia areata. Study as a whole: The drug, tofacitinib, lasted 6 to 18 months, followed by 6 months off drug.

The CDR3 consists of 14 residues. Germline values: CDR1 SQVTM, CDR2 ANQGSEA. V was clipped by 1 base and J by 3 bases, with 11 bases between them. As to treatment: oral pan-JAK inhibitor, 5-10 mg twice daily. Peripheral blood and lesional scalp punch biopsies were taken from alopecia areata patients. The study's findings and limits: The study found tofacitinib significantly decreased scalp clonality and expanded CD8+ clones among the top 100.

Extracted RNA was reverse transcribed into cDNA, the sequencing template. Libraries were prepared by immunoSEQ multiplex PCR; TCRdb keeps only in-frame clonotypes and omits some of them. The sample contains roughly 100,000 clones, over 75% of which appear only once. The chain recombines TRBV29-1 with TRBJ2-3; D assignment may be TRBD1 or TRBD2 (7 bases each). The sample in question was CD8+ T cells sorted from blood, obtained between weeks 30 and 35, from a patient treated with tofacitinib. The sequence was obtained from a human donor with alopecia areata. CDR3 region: CSVEAQGGTDTQYF. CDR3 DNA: TGCAGCGTTGAAGCGCAGGGGGGGACAGATACGCAGTATTTT.